This passage covers 22 T cell receptor beta chains from one sample sequenced in a study of shared clonotypes between healthy human individuals (TCRdb year 2020). The protocol used for the library was the immunoSEQ multiplex PCR assay. This immuneACCESS table, as held by TCRdb, lists in-frame sequences with V and J called but not all clones. Of the missing ones, under half trace to an unresolved V gene in checked studies; the others have no known cause. This sample comprises millions of clones, about 92% of them detected only once. The ten largest clones represent 0.3% to 0.4% of the sample. The material sequenced was naive CD4+ T cells from PBMCs. Interpreted using the paper, the cell subset or site label stands for: CD45RA+ positively selected. All receptors derive from a young man in good health. Some clones in this sample may be carry-over from other donors' samples.

This rearrangement joins TRBV27 to TRBJ1-4, with TRBD1 as a possible D gene (5 bases). The CDR3 runs to 14 residues. Germline CDR1 reads MNHEY; CDR2 reads SMNVEV (reference sequence). V lost 5 bases and J lost 10, with 17 bases in between. The CDR3 DNA reads as TGTGCCAGCAGTACTGAAGCTTTGGGGGGAAAACTGTTTTTT. Residues: CASSTEALGGKLFF. Complete variable domain (other parts from reference TRBV27 and TRBJ1-4): EAQVTQNPRYLITVTGKKLTVTCSQNMNHEYMSWYRQDPGLGLRQIYYSMNVEVTDKGDVPEGYKVSRKEKRNFPLILESPSPNQTSLYFCASSTEALGGKLFFGSGTQLSVL.

This clone was counted a single time. CDR3 loop: CASSSNGGRDWAFF. The CDR3 DNA reads as TGTGCCAGCAGTTCTAATGGGGGCAGGGATTGGGCTTTCTTT. The chain recombines TRBV27 with TRBJ1-1; TRBD1 might be the D (6 bases). Germline V gene sequence: CDR1 MNHEY, CDR2 SMNVEV (reference sequence). This CDR3 region has 14 residues. Trimming removed 4 bases from V and 11 bases from J, with 20 bases in between.

The CDR3 region is CASKMGQLNYGYTF. DNA of the CDR3: TGTGCCAGTAAAATGGGACAGCTTAACTATGGCTACACCTTC. This chain connects TRBV19 to TRBJ1-2; TRBD1 agrees at 7 bases. This CDR3 is 14 amino acids long. Per the germline V gene, CDR1 is LNHDA and CDR2 is SQIVND (reference sequence). J was trimmed by 1 base and V by 7 bases; bases with no gene match: 6.

This clone has just one count. This sequence joins TRBV5-4 and TRBJ2-5, with TRBD2 as a possible D gene (5 bases). The CDR3 totals 14 residues. From germline, CDR1 is SGHNT and CDR2 YYREEE (reference sequence). Trimming removed 5 bases from V and 1 base from J, with 12 bases in between. CDR3 sequence (DNA): TGTGCCAGCAGTTCTCAGGACTTCCAAGAGACCCAGTACTTC. Translation: CASSSQDFQETQYF.

J is TRBJ2-1 and V is TRBV4-1; 10 nucleotides line up with TRBD1. The junction had 2 bases not matched to a gene; V was cut back by 8 bases and J by 7 bases. This CDR3 is built from 12 residues. Germline CDR1 and CDR2: MGHRA and YSYEKL. The CDR3 region is CASGTGVNEQFF. CDR3 sequence (DNA): TGCGCCAGCGGGACAGGGGTAAATGAGCAGTTCTTC.

The chain employs TRBV7-8 and TRBJ1-2; D uncertain. The germline V gene has CDR1 SGHVS and CDR2 FQNEAQ. This CDR3 spans 14 amino acids. Trimming cost V 0 bases and J 4 bases, with 9 bases left between them. DNA for the CDR3: TGTGCCAGCAGCTTAGCGGGCAGTACCTATGGCTACACCTTC. Its translation: CASSLAGSTYGYTF.

The gene calls are TRBV18 and TRBJ2-1, with D perhaps matching TRBD2 (6 bases). This CDR3 is built from 14 residues. Germline V gene data show CDR1 as KGHSH and CDR2 as LQKENI. V lost 0 bases, J lost 6 bases, and 9 bases lay in between. The CDR3 DNA follows: TGTGCCAGCTCACCACCGCAAGCGGGCAATGAGCAGTTCTTC. Protein: CASSPPQAGNEQFF.

The chain employs TRBV14 and TRBJ2-2; 8 positions match TRBD1. The trim removed 4 bases at V and 5 bases at J, leaving 6 bases unmatched. The CDR3 consists of 15 residues. The germline CDR1 and CDR2 sequences are SGHDN and FVKESK. CDR3 sequence: CASSPGQGWTGELFF. The CDR3 nucleotides are TGTGCCAGCAGCCCTGGACAGGGCTGGACCGGGGAGCTGTTTTTT.

The chain links TRBV19 to TRBJ2-7; possibly TRBD1 or TRBD2 for D (5 bases each). V was clipped by 3 bases and J by 1 base, with 25 bases between them. This CDR3 spans 19 amino acids. In germline, CDR1 is LNHDA, CDR2 SQIVND (reference sequence). CDR3 bases: TGTGCCAGTAGTATGAGGGGACCTTCTGTTTATGTTCGGTCCTACGAGCAGTACTTC. It encodes CASSMRGPSVYVRSYEQYF.

This chain joins TRBV7-8 and TRBJ1-5; D not resolved. Trimming took 1 base from V and 2 from J, leaving 9 bases between them. This CDR3 spans 15 amino acids. In germline, CDR1 is SGHVS, CDR2 FQNEAQ. CDR3 loop: CASSLGYRGNQPQHF. For the CDR3, the DNA is TGTGCCAGCAGCTTAGGATATCGGGGCAATCAGCCCCAGCATTTT. The entire variable domain, with the rest obtained from reference TRBV7-8 and TRBJ1-5, is as follows: GAGVSQSPRYKVAKRGQDVALRCDPISGHVSLFWYQQALGQGPEFLTYFQNEAQLDKSGLPSDRFFAERPEGSVSTLKIQRTQQEDSAVYLCASSLGYRGNQPQHFGDGTRLSIL.

This clone was observed a single time. The rearrangement joins TRBV28 to TRBJ2-2, with D possibly being TRBD1 (5 bases). This CDR3 spans 13 amino acids. The germline V gene has CDR1 MDHEN and CDR2 SYDVKM. V shed 3 bases and J shed 6 bases, with 8 bases lying between them. CDR3 nucleotides: TGTGCCAGCAGTTTCAGGGTCCCCGGGGAGCTGTTTTTT. Protein product: CASSFRVPGELFF.

This chain links TRBV7-5 with TRBJ1-1. TRBV7-5 is tagged as a pseudogene. The CDR3 is made up of 16 amino acids. The CDR3 sequence is CVRSSSGRNINTEAFF. The CDR3 DNA reads as TGTGTCAGAAGCTCCTCGGGACGGAATATTAACACTGAAGCTTTCTTT.

The chain carries TRBV18 and TRBJ2-3; 8 bases align to TRBD1. The germline gives CDR1 KGHSH, CDR2 LQKENI. The length of the CDR3 is 16 residues. The junction had 7 bases not matched to a gene; V was cut back by 2 bases and J by 3 bases. The chain's CDR3 is CASSPVQGARTDTQYF. The CDR3 nucleotides are TGTGCCAGCTCACCAGTTCAGGGGGCACGGACAGATACGCAGTATTTT.

This chain uses TRBV28 with TRBJ1-2; D not resolved. There are 17 residues in the CDR3. Germline V gene lookup returns CDR1 MDHEN and CDR2 SYDVKM. V lost 5 bases, J lost 0 bases, and 19 bases lay in between. The CDR3 spells CASSPHPGRTANYGYTF. The CDR3 coding sequence is TGTGCCAGCAGTCCGCACCCTGGACGGACTGCTAACTATGGCTACACCTTC.

This chain connects TRBV25-1 to TRBJ1-2, with D unclear. This CDR3 comprises 13 residues. The germline V gene encodes CDR1 MGHDK and CDR2 SYGVNS. The V end lost 4 bases, the J end lost 2 bases, and 8 bases lay between the germline ends. The CDR3, as DNA: TGTGCCAGCAGTGTAACAGCCAACTATGGCTACACCTTC. The encoded protein is CASSVTANYGYTF.

The chain employs TRBV28 and TRBJ2-7; either TRBD1 or TRBD2 may fit D (7 bases each). Germline CDR1 is MDHEN and CDR2 is SYDVKM. Trimming took 2 bases from V and 3 from J, leaving 20 bases between them. The CDR3 consists of 17 residues. In DNA, the CDR3 is TGTGCCAGCAGTTTAGGGCAGGGGGGGCCCATTCTCTACGAGCAGTACTTC. It encodes CASSLGQGGPILYEQYF.

About this clone: Within the sample, other DNA sequences also encode this same CDR3. This chain links TRBV28 with TRBJ1-2; TRBD1 aligns across 7 bases. V gave up 6 bases and J gave up 3 bases; unmatched junction bases: 1. This CDR3 is built from 12 residues. Germline assignment: CDR1 MDHEN and CDR2 SYDVKM. The CDR3 loop reads CASRTGDYGYTF. The CDR3 bases are TGTGCCAGCAGAACAGGGGACTATGGCTACACCTTC.

J is TRBJ2-1 and V is TRBV2; 9 nucleotides line up with TRBD2. Germline V gives CDR1 SNHLY, CDR2 FYNNEI. V gave up 4 bases and J gave up 3 bases; unmatched junction bases: 7. This CDR3 is built from 16 residues. The CDR3, as DNA: TGTGCCAGCAGTGCGGTGACTAGCGGAAACTACAATGAGCAGTTCTTC. Encoded protein: CASSAVTSGNYNEQFF.

The chain has TRBV15 and TRBJ2-1, with unresolved D. The V end lost 4 bases, the J end lost 6 bases, and 4 bases lay between the germline ends. Germline V gives CDR1 LNHNV, CDR2 YYDKDF (reference sequence). The CDR3 contains 11 residues. CDR3 sequence reads: CATSIINEQFF. In DNA, the CDR3 is TGTGCCACCAGCATTATCAATGAGCAGTTCTTC.

This chain joins TRBV7-2 and TRBJ2-3; D not certain. This CDR3 is built from 11 residues. Trimming took off 3 bases at V and 6 bases at J, with 4 bases between the two ends. CDR1 is SGHTA, CDR2 FQGNSA, per germline. The CDR3 DNA reads as TGTGCCAGCAGCTTTTTTGATACGCAGTATTTT. Encoded protein: CASSFFDTQYF.

V usage is TRBV7-2 and J usage is TRBJ2-3; 11 bases are a match to TRBD1. The J segment lost 5 bases and the V segment lost 5 bases, leaving 9 bases of the junction unmatched. CDR1 and CDR2 from the germline V gene are SGHTA and FQGNSA. CDR3 size: 16 residues. CDR3 DNA sequence: TGTGCCAGCAGCCTGACCCGGACAGGGGGCAAAGATACGCAGTATTTT. It is translated as CASSLTRTGGKDTQYF.

On this clone itself: In the same sample, other DNA sequences code for this CDR3. V and J are TRBV7-9 and TRBJ1-1; 9 nucleotides align to TRBD1. V was pared by 3 bases and J by 4 bases, with 3 bases of the junction left unmatched. Germline V CDR1 and CDR2: SEHNR, FQNEAQ (reference sequence). The CDR3 consists of 14 residues. The CDR3 is CASSFRQGGTEAFF. CDR3 in DNA: TGTGCCAGCAGCTTTCGACAGGGGGGCACTGAAGCTTTCTTT.